This TCR beta chain comes out of a study of breast tumors, draining lymph nodes, adjacent tissues. Concerning this clonotype itself: Antigen specificity is unknown.

Trimming at V came to 5 bases and at J to 3 bases, leaving 7 bases not matched to a gene. Germline lookup yields CDR1 SQVTM and CDR2 ANQGSEA. The CDR3 runs 13 residues. Study outcomes and limitations: Data only fit, rather than demonstrated, lymph node origin of most tumor T cells. Compared with lymph nodes, tumors were less diverse; compared with nontumor tissue, more.

TCRdb fed the multiplex PCR reads into MiXCR, producing one record per CDR3 protein. The repertoire has more than 50,000 distinct CDR3 sequences, over 40% of them found once; the top ten carry 10% to 13%. This TCR derives from a female donor with breast cancer. Some clones in this sample may be carry-over from other donors' samples. Sequencing used breast tumor tissue. The chain is built from TRBV29-1 and TRBJ2-7; 7 positions agree with TRBD2. CDR3 region: CSVLLAESYEQYF. The CDR3 DNA sequence: TGCAGCGTTCTTCTAGCGGAGAGCTACGAGCAGTACTTC.